These 27 T cell receptor beta chains came from one sample sequenced in a study of blood T cell repertoires in COVID-19. Only in-frame clones appear in the TCRdb table, and some are missing; sequencing was by immunoSEQ multiplex PCR. Seen here are about 65,000 clones, 70% to 90% observed once, and the top ten hold 14% to 15%. Sequenced material: peripheral blood. Receptors were obtained from an elderly man with acute or convalescent COVID-19.

Notes on this clone: Other nucleotide sequences from this sample produce the same CDR3. The V gene is TRBV18, the J gene TRBJ2-5, with 9 bases fitting TRBD1. The CDR3 has 14 amino acids. Germline CDR1 reads KGHSH; CDR2 reads LQKENI. The V segment lost 3 bases and the J segment 4 bases; nucleotides outside the gene matches: 3. CDR3 DNA: TGTGCCAGCTCACCCGGGACAGGGAGAGAGACCCAGTACTTC. This sequence encodes CASSPGTGRETQYF.

This clone has a handful of counts. The V gene is TRBV27, the J gene TRBJ1-1; possible D gene TRBD1, 5 bases. The ends were cut back, 5 bases at V and 1 base at J, with 14 bases in the middle. The CDR3 is 15 amino acids. In germline, CDR1 is MNHEY, CDR2 SMNVEV (reference sequence). The CDR3 nucleotides read TGTGCCAGCAGTACCCCCGGGACTGCGAACACTGAAGCTTTCTTT. The encoded protein is CASSTPGTANTEAFF.

The rearrangement links TRBV30 to TRBJ2-7; 8 bases fit TRBD1. This CDR3 comprises 13 residues. Trimming removed 2 bases from V and 6 bases from J; junction bases left unmatched: 6. Germline assignment: CDR1 GTSNPN and CDR2 SVGIG (reference sequence). CDR3 sequence reads: CAWSWSGGGEQYF. The CDR3 bases are TGTGCCTGGAGTTGGTCAGGGGGCGGCGAGCAGTACTTC.

This rearrangement joins TRBV4-1 to TRBJ2-3; 9 bases match TRBD2. This CDR3 spans 16 amino acids. With V trimmed by 0 bases and J by 8 bases, 9 bases remained unmatched. Germline CDR1 MGHRA, CDR2 YSYEKL. CDR3 sequence: CASSQENLAGHPTQYF. CDR3 nucleotides: TGCGCCAGCAGCCAAGAAAACCTAGCGGGGCACCCTACGCAGTATTTT.

The J gene is TRBJ2-1, the V gene TRBV5-8; D is ambiguous. Germline-derived CDR1 and CDR2 are SGHTS and YDEGEE. This CDR3 has 12 amino acids. Between the trimmed V and J ends, which lost 3 bases and 7 bases, there was a span of 8 bases. CDR3 sequence (DNA): TGTGCCAGCAGCTCCAGGTTTAATGAGCAGTTCTTC. Translating gives CASSSRFNEQFF.

In its sample, this clone was seen a few times. This chain joins TRBV10-3 and TRBJ2-7; weak D call: TRBD1 (5 bases). Deletions cut 6 bases from V and 0 bases from J, with 9 bases between. Germline loops: CDR1 ENHRY, CDR2 SYGVKD. The CDR3 is 13 residues long. CDR3 coding DNA: TGTGCCATCAGGGACACGAGCTCCTACGAGCAGTACTTC. Its protein is CAIRDTSSYEQYF.

This chain connects TRBV5-1 to TRBJ2-1, with D possibly TRBD2 on 8 matching bases. Trimming cost V 4 bases and J 0 bases, with 14 bases left between them. The CDR3 contains 16 residues. The germline gives CDR1 SGHRS, CDR2 YFSETQ. This CDR3 reads CASSPGGDSSYNEQFF. For the CDR3, the DNA is TGCGCCAGCAGCCCGGGGGGGGACAGCTCCTACAATGAGCAGTTCTTC.

The chain uses TRBV7-9 and TRBJ1-6; no definite D call. Between the trimmed V and J ends, which lost 2 bases and 5 bases, there was a span of 4 bases. Germline V lookup: CDR1 SEHNR, CDR2 FQNEAQ (reference sequence). The CDR3 consists of 13 residues. The CDR3 here is CASSLSDNSPLHF. The CDR3 DNA reads TGTGCCAGCAGCTTATCCGATAATTCACCCCTCCACTTT.

The V gene is TRBV5-1, the J gene TRBJ2-3; 12 bases map to TRBD2. Per germline, CDR1 SGHRS and CDR2 YFSETQ. With 1 base clipped from V and 1 base from J, the junction kept 4 bases outside the gene matches. The length of the CDR3 is 17 residues. CDR3 sequence reads: CASSLTSSGGGTDTQYF. The DNA of the CDR3 is TGCGCCAGCAGCTTGACGTCTAGCGGGGGGGGCACAGATACGCAGTATTTT.

V gene TRBV18 combines with J gene TRBJ1-2; TRBD1 aligns across 7 bases. CDR1 is KGHSH and CDR2 is LQKENI in the germline V gene. This CDR3 is 18 amino acids long. V was pared by 3 bases and J by 4 bases, with 17 bases of the junction left unmatched. The CDR3 sequence: CASSPGPGTVPSLYGYTF. For the CDR3, the DNA is TGTGCCAGCTCACCTGGCCCCGGGACAGTCCCTTCGCTCTATGGCTACACCTTC. Supplemented by reference TRBV18 and TRBJ1-2, the full variable domain reads NAGVMQNPRHLVRRRGQEARLRCSPMKGHSHVYWYRQLPEEGLKFMVYLQKENIIDESGMPKERFSAEFPKEGPSILRIQQVVRGDSAAYFCASSPGPGTVPSLYGYTFGSGTRLTVV.

About this clone: Other DNA sequences in the sample encode the same CDR3. This chain links TRBV7-8 with TRBJ1-3; unclear D gene. Per the germline V gene, CDR1 is SGHVS and CDR2 is FQNEAQ. The V and J ends lost 3 bases and 4 bases respectively, with 4 bases between them. This CDR3 region has 12 residues. In DNA form, the CDR3 reads TGTGCCAGCAGCTTTGTAGGAAACACCATATATTTT. This sequence encodes CASSFVGNTIYF.

The gene calls are TRBV7-8 and TRBJ2-2; weak D call: TRBD1 (6 bases). V was pared by 5 bases and J by 5 bases, with 15 bases between. CDR1 SGHVS and CDR2 FQNEAQ come from the germline V gene. This CDR3 region has 15 residues. This chain's CDR3 is CASSIGQLGTGELFF. CDR3 nucleotide sequence: TGTGCCAGCAGCATCGGACAGCTAGGGACCGGGGAGCTGTTTTTT.

Here the CDR3 reads CATSSTQGYGYTF. The CDR3 nucleotides read TGTGCCACCAGCTCAACACAGGGCTATGGCTACACCTTC. This chain joins TRBV15 and TRBJ1-2, with D possibly matching TRBD1 (6 bases). This CDR3 has 13 residues. The germline gives CDR1 LNHNV, CDR2 YYDKDF (reference sequence). V lost 5 bases and J 4 bases, leaving 11 bases between the germline ends.

This clone was counted a few times. This chain uses TRBV7-9 with TRBJ1-6; unclear D gene. CDR3 length: 14 residues. V gave up 0 bases and J gave up 9 bases, with 9 bases separating them. Germline CDR1 reads SEHNR; CDR2 reads FQNEAQ (reference sequence). For the CDR3, the DNA is TGTGCCAGCAGCTTAGCAGTGTCAGGTTCACCCCTCCACTTT. Its translation: CASSLAVSGSPLHF.

This chain joins TRBV7-2 and TRBJ2-1; TRBD2 matches at 15 bases. Germline CDR1 reads SGHTA; CDR2 reads FQGNSA. There are 17 residues in the CDR3. After removal of 4 bases from V and 7 bases from J, the junction contained 8 bases not matched to a gene. The CDR3 coding sequence is TGTGCCAGCAGCTCCGCTGGACTAGCGGGGGGGCGGAATGAGCAGTTCTTC. This translates into CASSSAGLAGGRNEQFF. Filled out from reference TRBV7-2 and TRBJ2-1, the complete variable domain reads GAGVSQSPSNKVTEKGKDVELRCDPISGHTALYWYRQSLGQGLEFLIYFQGNSAPDKSGLPSDRFSAERTGGSVSTLTIQRTQQEDSAVYLCASSSAGLAGGRNEQFFGPGTRLTVL.

The chain couples TRBV5-6 to TRBJ1-2; D possibly corresponds to TRBD1 (5 bases). Germline CDR1 SGHDT, CDR2 YYEEEE. With 6 bases removed from V and 2 bases from J, the gap between germline ends came to 14 bases. The CDR3 length is 14 residues. Here the CDR3 reads CASNLPGGNYGYTF. The CDR3 DNA reads as TGTGCCAGCAATCTCCCGGGGGGGAACTATGGCTACACCTTC.

J is TRBJ1-3 and V is TRBV2, with 7 bases aligning to TRBD1. The ends lost 6 bases at V and 0 bases at J; junction bases unmatched: 8. The CDR3 is 16 amino acids. From germline, CDR1 is SNHLY and CDR2 FYNNEI. The CDR3 region is CASRGQPKHSGNTIYF. CDR3 nucleotides: TGTGCCAGCAGGGGACAGCCCAAACACTCTGGAAACACCATATATTTT. Complete variable domain (other parts from reference TRBV2 and TRBJ1-3): EPEVTQTPSHQVTQMGQEVILRCVPISNHLYFYWYRQILGQKVEFLVSFYNNEISEKSEIFDDQFSVERPDGSNFTLKIRSTKLEDSAMYFCASRGQPKHSGNTIYFGEGSWLTVV.

The V call is TRBV6-6, the J call TRBJ1-3; 7 bases fit TRBD1. Germline values: CDR1 MNHNY, CDR2 SVGAGI (reference sequence). J gave up 1 base and V 5 bases, and 2 bases lay outside the gene matches. This CDR3 region has 14 residues. CDR3 in DNA: TGTGCCAGCAGTGAGGACAGGTCTGGAAACACCATATATTTT. It is translated as CASSEDRSGNTIYF.

This clone was seen many times. This rearrangement joins TRBV5-1 to TRBJ1-6; 8 bases map to TRBD1. Germline V lookup: CDR1 SGHRS, CDR2 YFSETQ. The CDR3 runs to 18 residues. Trimming removed 3 bases from V and 0 bases from J; junction bases left unmatched: 8. CDR3 sequence: CASSSRTGQSSYNSPLHF. CDR3 bases: TGCGCCAGCAGCTCCCGGACAGGGCAGAGCTCCTATAATTCACCCCTCCACTTT.

This sequence joins TRBV29-1 and TRBJ1-2, with a weak D call TRBD1 (6 bases). Germline V gene data show CDR1 as SQVTM and CDR2 as ANQGSEA. V lost 5 bases, J lost 1 base, and 14 bases lay in between. The CDR3 is made up of 14 amino acids. The CDR3, as DNA: TGCAGCGTTCCAAGGGGGGGAAGTAACTATGGCTACACCTTC. Protein: CSVPRGGSNYGYTF.

The rearrangement links TRBV10-3 to TRBJ1-1; the D is unclear. The germline V gene has CDR1 ENHRY and CDR2 SYGVKD. This CDR3 is built from 14 residues. Between the trimmed V and J ends, which lost 2 bases and 4 bases, there was a span of 11 bases. The CDR3 sequence is CAISEGWSGTEAFF. For the CDR3, the DNA is TGTGCCATCAGTGAGGGGTGGTCAGGCACTGAAGCTTTCTTT.

The rearrangement links TRBV7-9 to TRBJ1-4; weak D call: TRBD1 (6 bases). Trimming removed 6 bases at V and 6 bases at J, with 17 bases between. The CDR3 runs 15 residues. The germline V gene encodes CDR1 SEHNR and CDR2 FQNEAQ (reference sequence). The CDR3, as DNA: TGTGCCAGCAGTCCTTACAGGGAAAAGCATGAAAAACTGTTTTTT. This translates into CASSPYREKHEKLFF.

The V call is TRBV6-1, the J call TRBJ2-2, with no clear D. CDR3 length: 15 residues. V was cut by 2 bases and J by 2 bases, with 9 bases left in between. From germline, CDR1 is MNHNS and CDR2 SASEGT. The CDR3 DNA follows: TGTGCCAGCAGTGAACGCGGTCAAAACACCGGGGAGCTGTTTTTT. Its protein is CASSERGQNTGELFF.

This clone appeared a few times. V is TRBV18 and J is TRBJ1-2, with TRBD1 identical over 9 bases. The CDR3 is 16 amino acids. Germline V gives CDR1 KGHSH, CDR2 LQKENI. The J segment lost 0 bases and the V segment lost 6 bases, leaving 8 bases of the junction unmatched. CDR3 in DNA: TGTGCCAGCTCTCCGACAGGGGGAGGATCTAACTATGGCTACACCTTC. Residues: CASSPTGGGSNYGYTF.

This chain connects TRBV7-3 to TRBJ2-3; TRBD2 agrees at 10 bases. The CDR3 covers 15 residues. Germline lookup yields CDR1 SGHTA and CDR2 FQGTGA. J lost 6 bases, V lost 5 bases, and 8 bases had no gene match. The DNA for the CDR3 is TGTGCCAGCAGCCCCCAACTAGCGGGGTCCGATACGCAGTATTTT. Protein sequence: CASSPQLAGSDTQYF.

The rearrangement links TRBV2 to TRBJ1-1, with TRBD1 identical over 7 bases. Trimming at V came to 7 bases and at J to 2 bases, leaving 4 bases not matched to a gene. Germline V gene data show CDR1 as SNHLY and CDR2 as FYNNEI. CDR3 length: 13 residues. CDR3 bases: TGTGCCAGCAAGGGACAGAGTAACACTGAAGCTTTCTTT. Protein sequence: CASKGQSNTEAFF.

The chain uses TRBV11-3 and TRBJ1-1, with TRBD1 identical over 7 bases. In germline, CDR1 is SGHNT, CDR2 YENEEA. CDR3 length equals 13 residues. With 5 bases clipped from V and 5 bases from J, the junction kept 5 bases outside the gene matches. Here the CDR3 DNA reads TGTGCCAGCAGCAACACAGGGGAGACTGAAGCTTTCTTT. Translation: CASSNTGETEAFF.